A single sample is the source of the 3 T cell receptor beta chains below, sequenced in a study of siplizumab effects on memory and regulatory T cells. Sequencing was performed with immunoSEQ multiplex PCR; in TCRdb, only in-frame clones are kept and a portion is missing. The sample has 70,000 or so clones, less than 95% seen once; the top ten hold approximately 31%. What was sequenced was CD8+ T cells sorted from blood. Every receptor here comes from a human donor in good health.

The V and J genes are TRBV9 and TRBJ1-5; D is undetermined. V lost 0 bases and J 0 bases, leaving 13 bases between the germline ends. This CDR3 comprises 17 residues. Germline loops: CDR1 SGDLS, CDR2 YYNGEE. The DNA for the CDR3 is TGTGCCAGCAGCGTAGTAAGCCGTACGTATAGCAATCAGCCCCAGCATTTT. It yields the protein CASSVVSRTYSNQPQHF.

The chain links TRBV6-6 to TRBJ2-3; perhaps TRBD2 as D (6 bases). CDR3 length: 14 residues. In germline, CDR1 is MNHNY, CDR2 SVGAGI (reference sequence). Trimming stripped 1 base from V and 5 bases from J, with 10 bases between. DNA of the CDR3: TGTGCCAGCAGTTACTTAGGGCGGGGAGATACGCAGTATTTT. It specifies CASSYLGRGDTQYF.

The count of this clone is one. The rearrangement joins TRBV6-5 to TRBJ1-2; D call uncertain. This CDR3 has 14 residues. V lost 0 bases and J 4 bases, leaving 9 bases between the germline ends. CDR1 and CDR2 from the germline V gene are MNHEY and SVGAGI. CDR3 loop: CASSYSPEGYGYTF. The CDR3 DNA reads TGTGCCAGCAGTTACTCGCCAGAGGGCTATGGCTACACCTTC.